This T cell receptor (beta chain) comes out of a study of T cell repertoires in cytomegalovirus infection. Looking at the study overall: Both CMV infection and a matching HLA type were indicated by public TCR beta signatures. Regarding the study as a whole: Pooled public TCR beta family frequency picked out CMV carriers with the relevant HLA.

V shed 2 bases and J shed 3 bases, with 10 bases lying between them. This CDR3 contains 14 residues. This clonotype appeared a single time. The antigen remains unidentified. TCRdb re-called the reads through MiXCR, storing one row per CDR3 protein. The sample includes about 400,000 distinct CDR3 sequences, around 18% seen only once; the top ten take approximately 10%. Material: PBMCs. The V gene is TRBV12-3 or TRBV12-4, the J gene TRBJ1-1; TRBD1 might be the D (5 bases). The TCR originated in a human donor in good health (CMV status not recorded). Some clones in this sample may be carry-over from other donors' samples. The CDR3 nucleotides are TGTGCCAGCAGTTTATCAGGGACCCACACTGAAGCTTTCTTT. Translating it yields CASSLSGTHTEAFF.